The clone carrying this T cell receptor (beta chain) was observed a few times. The entry originates in a study of PD-L1 blockade in urothelial cancer. Study details: Every 3 weeks, patients received intravenous atezolizumab 1,200 mg, beginning 2014.

The table came from immunoSEQ multiplex PCR; TCRdb's copy has only in-frame clones and leaves some out. The table includes around 100,000 clones, roughly 91% detected once. As for time point: pretreatment peripheral blood. The germline V gene has CDR1 MNHEY and CDR2 SMNVEV (reference sequence). This CDR3 is built from 15 residues. V lost 2 bases, J lost 3 bases, and 11 bases lay in between. This TCR derives from a man aged 55 to 70 with urothelial cancer. The sequenced sample was PBMCs, obtained around atezolizumab (anti-PD-L1) treatment. The chain joins TRBV27 to TRBJ2-1; a possible D gene is TRBD2 (6 bases). CDR3 coding DNA: TGTGCCAGCAGTTTACCTCCAGCGGGCTACAATGAGCAGTTCTTC. Protein product: CASSLPPAGYNEQFF.